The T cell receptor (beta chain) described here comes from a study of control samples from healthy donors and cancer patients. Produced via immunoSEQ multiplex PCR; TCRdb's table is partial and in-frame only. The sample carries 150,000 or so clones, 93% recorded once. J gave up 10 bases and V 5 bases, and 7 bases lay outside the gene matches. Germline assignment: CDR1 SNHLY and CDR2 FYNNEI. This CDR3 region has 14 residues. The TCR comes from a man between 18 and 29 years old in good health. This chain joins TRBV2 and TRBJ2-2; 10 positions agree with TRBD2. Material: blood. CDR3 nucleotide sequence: TGTGCCAGCAGTAGCGGGAGGGAAGTGGAGGAGCTGTTTTTT. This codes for CASSSGREVEELFF.